This T cell receptor beta chain emerged from a study of blood T cells in healthy people across ages. Study summary: T cells yielded about one barcoded beta molecule per two cells through template switching.

Combining a sample-barcoded 5' primer with a J-beta primer mix, a second PCR ran for roughly 7 to 12 cycles. Researchers report that a template-switch adaptor with 12 random nucleotides tagged each cDNA molecule. TCRdb itself ran the 5' RACE reads through MiXCR, one entry per CDR3 protein. The sample carries approximately 820,000 distinct CDR3 sequences, around two fifths recorded once. The CDR3 covers 15 residues. Germline assignment: CDR1 SNHLY and CDR2 FYNNEI. V was pared by 4 bases and J by 0 bases, with 12 bases between. Isolating PBMCs gave at least 6 million of these cells per sample. The V and J genes are TRBV2 and TRBJ1-2; TRBD1 might be the D (6 bases). This receptor was taken from a man in his 60s in good health. Material for sequencing was blood. CDR3 bases: TGTGCCAGCAGTGCCTACAGGGAGGCTAACTATGGCTACACCTTC. It is translated as CASSAYREANYGYTF.